This T cell receptor beta chain was profiled in a study of cytomegalovirus exposure and HLA in healthy donors. General study points: According to an earlier analysis, most TCR beta V segments yielded productive rearrangements about 90% or about 30% of the time.

PCR employed 60 Vbeta and 13 Jbeta primers. Only in-frame clones appear in the TCRdb table, and some are missing; sequencing was by immunoSEQ multiplex PCR. The sample has roughly 70,000 clones. Per germline, CDR1 LNHDA and CDR2 SQIVND (reference sequence). V lost 9 bases and J lost 4; bases outside the gene matches: 5. This CDR3 has 13 amino acids. Comment on this clone: What it binds is not known.

The J gene is TRBJ1-3, the V gene TRBV19; 8 nucleotides align to TRBD1. The receptor comes from a man in his forties or fifties in good health and CMV-seronegative. The source material was PBMCs. DNA for the CDR3: TGTGCCAGCGGACAGGGACAAGGAAACACCATATATTTT. As protein: CASGQGQGNTIYF.